A single sample gave rise to the 22 T cell receptor beta chains below, sequenced in a study of identical twins. TCRdb reprocessed the 5' RACE reads via MiXCR and lists one record per CDR3 protein. The table records hundreds of thousands of distinct CDR3 sequences, roughly an eighth of them present only once. The same specimen was also included in a second study, on yellow fever vaccine responses in identical twins.

The sequencing sample was made of PBMCs. All receptors come from a woman aged 18 to 35 in good health.

The chain links TRBV10-3 to TRBJ2-6; D possibly corresponds to TRBD2 (6 bases). Germline-derived CDR1 and CDR2 are ENHRY and SYGVKD. The CDR3 is made up of 18 amino acids. Between the trimmed V and J ends, which lost 2 bases and 0 bases, there was a span of 14 bases. CDR3 sequence reads: CAISEALGGTSGANVLTF. Written as DNA, the CDR3 is TGTGCCATCAGTGAGGCCCTTGGAGGGACCTCTGGGGCCAACGTCCTGACTTTC.

The chain employs TRBV13 and TRBJ1-6, with D uncertain. The CDR3 covers 13 residues. The germline CDR1 and CDR2 sequences are PRHDT and FYEKMQ (reference sequence). With 1 base removed from V and 10 bases from J, the gap between germline ends came to 8 bases. The CDR3 loop is CASSLVAASPLHF. In nucleotides, the CDR3 is TGTGCCAGCAGCTTAGTGGCAGCGTCACCCCTCCACTTT.

The chain uses TRBV28 and TRBJ2-1; D unclear. The CDR3 runs to 12 residues. V was shortened by 5 bases and J by 7 bases, with 9 bases between the two germline ends. Germline assignment: CDR1 MDHEN and CDR2 SYDVKM. CDR3 protein: CASSATWNEQFF. As DNA, the CDR3 is TGTGCCAGCAGTGCTACTTGGAATGAGCAGTTCTTC. The full variable domain, completed using reference TRBV28 and TRBJ2-1, is DVKVTQSSRYLVKRTGEKVFLECVQDMDHENMFWYRQDPGLGLRLIYFSYDVKMKEKGDIPEGYSVSREKKERFSLILESASTNQTSMYLCASSATWNEQFFGPGTRLTVL.

This chain connects TRBV7-8 to TRBJ2-6; D gene unclear. The length of the CDR3 is 18 residues. Germline values: CDR1 SGHVS, CDR2 FQNEAQ. Trimming removed 5 bases from V and 0 bases from J, with 17 bases in between. CDR3 residues: CASSNERRIRSGANVLTF. Here the CDR3 DNA reads TGTGCCAGCAGCAATGAACGCAGGATCCGCTCTGGGGCCAACGTCCTGACTTTC.

The gene calls are TRBV20-1 and TRBJ2-7, with unresolved D. Germline lookup yields CDR1 DFQATT and CDR2 SNEGSKA (reference sequence). This CDR3 is 13 amino acids long. With 4 bases removed from V and 0 bases from J, the gap between germline ends came to 10 bases. The CDR3 coding sequence is TGCAGTGCTATAGCACCAAGCTCCTACGAGCAGTACGTC. This codes for CSAIAPSSYEQYV.

This chain joins TRBV20-1 and TRBJ2-7; TRBD1 aligns across 11 bases. Germline assignment: CDR1 DFQATT and CDR2 SNEGSKA (reference sequence). The CDR3 is 13 amino acids. The trim removed 6 bases at V and 3 bases at J, leaving 4 bases unmatched. This CDR3 reads CSATGTGGYEQYV. The CDR3 nucleotides are TGCAGTGCCACCGGGACAGGGGGCTACGAGCAGTACGTC.

This clonotype appeared a few times. The chain uses TRBV7-6 and TRBJ2-1; TRBD2 matches 11 bases. Germline V CDR1 and CDR2: SGHVS, FNYEAQ. This CDR3 is built from 18 residues. The trim removed 3 bases at V and 6 bases at J, leaving 13 bases unmatched. Here the CDR3 reads CASSLVKTSGVTRNEQFF. In DNA, the CDR3 is TGTGCCAGCAGCTTGGTCAAGACTAGCGGGGTCACCCGCAATGAGCAGTTCTTC.

The chain uses TRBV12-3 or TRBV12-4 and TRBJ1-5, with D perhaps matching TRBD1 (5 bases). The CDR3 totals 15 residues. V was cut by 6 bases and J by 2 bases, with 14 bases left in between. This CDR3 reads CASSVAGRGNQPQHF. CDR3 DNA: TGTGCCAGCAGCGTCGCGGGGCGGGGCAATCAGCCCCAGCATTTT.

The chain carries TRBV20-1 and TRBJ2-3, with 8 bases aligning to TRBD2. Germline V gives CDR1 DFQATT, CDR2 SNEGSKA (reference sequence). This CDR3 comprises 15 residues. After removal of 5 bases from V and 6 bases from J, the junction contained 13 bases not matched to a gene. For the CDR3, the DNA is TGCAGTGCTCAGCTTAAAGCGGGAGTCGGGGATACGCAGTATTTT. It is translated as CSAQLKAGVGDTQYF.

This clonotype was counted ten times or more. This chain connects TRBV7-2 to TRBJ1-1; D is perhaps TRBD1 (5 bases). Germline V gene data show CDR1 as SGHTA and CDR2 as FQGNSA. Between the trimmed V and J ends, which lost 3 bases and 4 bases, there was a span of 12 bases. The CDR3 is 14 amino acids. The CDR3 is CASSLGPTGTEAFF. CDR3 DNA sequence: TGTGCCAGCAGCTTGGGACCGACCGGCACTGAAGCTTTCTTT. The entire variable domain, with the rest obtained from reference TRBV7-2 and TRBJ1-1, is as follows: GAGVSQSPSNKVTEKGKDVELRCDPISGHTALYWYRQSLGQGLEFLIYFQGNSAPDKSGLPSDRFSAERTGGSVSTLTIQRTQQEDSAVYLCASSLGPTGTEAFFGQGTRLTVV.

This clonotype was observed a handful of times. The rearrangement uses TRBV6-1 and TRBJ2-7, with TRBD2 matching over 9 bases. Germline V lookup: CDR1 MNHNS, CDR2 SASEGT. Trimming removed 6 bases from V and 3 bases from J; junction bases left unmatched: 12. There are 16 residues in the CDR3. The CDR3 is CASSLYIAGDSYEQYF. The CDR3, as DNA: TGTGCCAGCAGCCTGTATATAGCGGGAGACAGCTACGAGCAGTACTTC.

Only a few counts were recorded for this clonotype. The chain has TRBV4-2 and TRBJ2-2; unclear D gene. CDR3 length: 14 amino acids. Germline V gene sequence: CDR1 LGHNA, CDR2 YNFKEQ. The germline V and J ends were trimmed by 0 bases and 4 bases, with 6 bases remaining between them. The CDR3 region is CASSQDPITGELFF. CDR3 in DNA: TGTGCCAGCAGCCAAGATCCGATCACCGGGGAGCTGTTTTTT.

The chain has TRBV4-2 and TRBJ2-4; D is possibly TRBD1 or TRBD2 (5 bases each). The CDR3 runs 15 residues. The germline gives CDR1 LGHNA, CDR2 YNFKEQ. Trimming shortened V by 2 bases and J by 8 bases, and 16 bases separated the two germline ends. The CDR3 bases are TGTGCCAGCAGCCAAATCGGGGACGGAGTAGACATTCAGTACTTC. Its protein is CASSQIGDGVDIQYF.

This clonotype was seen a handful of times. The chain links TRBV20-1 to TRBJ2-5; 7 bases match TRBD2. V shed 3 bases, J shed 5 bases, and the junction held 30 bases outside the gene matches. This CDR3 spans 21 amino acids. CDR1 is DFQATT and CDR2 is SNEGSKA in the germline V gene (reference sequence). This chain's CDR3 is CSARGGSLRRERSEFLETQYF. In DNA, the CDR3 is TGCAGTGCTAGGGGTGGATCTCTCCGGCGGGAGAGGTCGGAGTTTCTGGAGACCCAGTACTTC.

The chain couples TRBV12-3 or TRBV12-4 to TRBJ1-1; a weak D match, TRBD1 (5 bases). The length of the CDR3 is 17 residues. V was shortened by 6 bases and J by 3 bases, with 23 bases between the two germline ends. The CDR3 loop reads CASSIDRRGGKDTEAFF. CDR3 nucleotide sequence: TGTGCCAGCAGCATTGACCGTCGGGGCGGTAAGGACACTGAAGCTTTCTTT.

This clonotype was seen more than once but under ten times. The chain uses TRBV28 and TRBJ2-5, with a weak D call TRBD1 (6 bases). The ends were cut back, 1 base at V and 4 bases at J, with 10 bases in the middle. Germline lookup yields CDR1 MDHEN and CDR2 SYDVKM. This CDR3 has 14 residues. The CDR3 DNA is TGTGCCAGCAGTTTATTACAGGGCGTAGAGACCCAGTACTTC. It yields the protein CASSLLQGVETQYF.

This clonotype appeared a few times. The V call is TRBV12-3 or TRBV12-4, the J call TRBJ2-1, with a weak D call TRBD1 (6 bases). The V and J ends lost 3 bases and 9 bases respectively, with 18 bases between them. There are 15 residues in the CDR3. The CDR3 spells CASSLEGDIGTEQFF. The CDR3 nucleotides are TGTGCCAGCAGTTTGGAAGGGGACATTGGGACTGAGCAGTTCTTC.

This clonotype has a handful of counts. The V call is TRBV27, the J call TRBJ1-4, with 9 bases aligning to TRBD1. The CDR3 covers 14 residues. Germline CDR1 MNHEY, CDR2 SMNVEV (reference sequence). With 5 bases clipped from V and 8 bases from J, the junction kept 6 bases outside the gene matches. The DNA for the CDR3 is TGTGCCAGCAGTCACGACAGGGGGGCGGAAAAACTGTTTTTT. Protein product: CASSHDRGAEKLFF. The full variable domain, rest sourced from reference TRBV27 and TRBJ1-4, is EAQVTQNPRYLITVTGKKLTVTCSQNMNHEYMSWYRQDPGLGLRQIYYSMNVEVTDKGDVPEGYKVSRKEKRNFPLILESPSPNQTSLYFCASSHDRGAEKLFFGSGTQLSVL.

This clonotype was counted a few times. The chain uses TRBV29-1 and TRBJ1-2, with TRBD1 matching 8 bases. The CDR3 length is 13 residues. Germline lookup yields CDR1 SQVTM and CDR2 ANQGSEA. Trimming took 3 bases from V and 6 from J; bases not matched to a gene: 6. CDR3 region: CSVDFRGLDGYTF. In DNA form, the CDR3 reads TGCAGCGTTGATTTCAGGGGGCTGGATGGCTACACCTTC.

The V gene is TRBV4-1, the J gene TRBJ1-1, with D tentatively TRBD1 (5 bases). CDR1 is MGHRA, CDR2 YSYEKL, per germline. Trimming removed 4 bases from V and 0 bases from J, with 9 bases in between. This CDR3 has 14 amino acids. CDR3 DNA sequence: TGCGCCAGCAGCCGGACACAAATGAACACTGAAGCTTTCTTT. Amino acid sequence: CASSRTQMNTEAFF.

The genes are TRBV11-3 and TRBJ2-7, with D perhaps matching TRBD1 or TRBD2 (6 bases each). Germline V lookup: CDR1 SGHNT, CDR2 YENEEA. V lost 4 bases and J lost 2, with 18 bases in between. CDR3 length: 16 residues. The CDR3 loop reads CASSSRGKRVPYEQYF. Here the CDR3 DNA reads TGTGCCAGCAGCTCGAGGGGGAAGCGGGTCCCCTACGAGCAGTACTTC.

This clonotype has only a few counts. The V gene is TRBV7-2, the J gene TRBJ2-4; D is unresolved. CDR3 size: 14 residues. V shed 2 bases and J shed 1 base, with 6 bases lying between them. Germline CDR1 reads SGHTA; CDR2 reads FQGNSA. The chain's CDR3 is CASSLFSAKNIQYF. CDR3 bases: TGTGCCAGCAGCTTATTTAGCGCCAAAAACATTCAGTACTTC.